The 21 T cell receptor beta chains below all came from one sample that was sequenced in a study of blood T cells in healthy people across ages. The use of a sample-barcoded 5' primer and a J-beta primer mix characterized a second PCR of roughly 6 to 11 cycles. TCRdb reprocessed the 5' RACE reads with MiXCR, giving one entry per CDR3 protein. Of 1,500,000 or so distinct CDR3 sequences in the sample, around 59% were seen once. The sample comprised blood. All receptors come from a man younger than 30 in good health.

V is TRBV30 and J is TRBJ2-7; D is possibly TRBD2 (5 bases). Germline assignment: CDR1 GTSNPN and CDR2 SVGIG (reference sequence). V dropped 0 bases and J dropped 1 base, with 16 bases sitting between them. This CDR3 spans 16 amino acids. The DNA of the CDR3 is TGTGCCTGGAGTGTACGTGCTGGACGGGATTCCTACGAGCAGTACTTC. Residues: CAWSVRAGRDSYEQYF.

The chain employs TRBV2 and TRBJ2-1; D assignment may be TRBD1 or TRBD2 (5 bases each). The CDR3 contains 15 residues. V was shortened by 7 bases and J by 8 bases, with 21 bases between the two germline ends. Looked up from germline, CDR1 is SNHLY and CDR2 is FYNNEI. The CDR3 nucleotides are TGTGCCAGCAAGATAGCAGGGAGCTCTGGCGATGAGCAGTTCTTC. This gives the protein CASKIAGSSGDEQFF.

The chain is built from TRBV5-1 and TRBJ2-7; TRBD2 agrees at 10 bases. Unmatched junction bases numbered 4, after V lost 4 bases and J lost 3 bases. The V gene's germline CDR1 is SGHRS and CDR2 YFSETQ. This CDR3 has 14 residues. CDR3 loop: CASSASGSFYEQYF. The DNA of the CDR3 is TGCGCCAGCAGCGCTAGCGGGAGTTTCTACGAGCAGTACTTC.

This sequence joins TRBV18 and TRBJ1-4; D remains unclear. The V gene's germline CDR1 is KGHSH and CDR2 LQKENI. The CDR3 has 16 residues. Trimming shortened V by 2 bases and J by 0 bases, and 10 bases separated the two germline ends. CDR3 in DNA: TGTGCCAGCTCACCAATAGGCATAGCAACTAATGAAAAACTGTTTTTT. Its translation is CASSPIGIATNEKLFF.

The rearrangement links TRBV12-3 or TRBV12-4 to TRBJ2-1; TRBD2 matches 15 bases. V lost 4 bases, J lost 7 bases, and 5 bases stayed unmatched. The CDR3 is made up of 16 amino acids. CDR3 bases: TGTGCCAGCAGTTCACTCGGGACTAGCGGGGGGAATGAGCAGTTCTTC. Translation gives CASSSLGTSGGNEQFF.

This clonotype has only a few counts. The J gene is TRBJ2-7, the V gene TRBV7-6, with D perhaps TRBD1 (6 bases). The CDR3 spans 16 residues. CDR1 is SGHVS and CDR2 is FNYEAQ in the germline V gene. Trimming pared 2 bases from V and 5 bases from J, leaving 19 bases between. CDR3 nucleotides: TGTGCCAGCAGCTTAAGGGGTTGGGGGCGCAAAGACGAGCAGTACTTC. This encodes CASSLRGWGRKDEQYF.

The rearrangement joins TRBV11-2 to TRBJ2-5; TRBD2 aligns across 11 bases. From germline, CDR1 is SGHAT and CDR2 FQNNGV. The CDR3 extends over 14 amino acids. J was trimmed by 11 bases and V by 6 bases; bases with no gene match: 11. The CDR3 sequence is CASRPGLAVNEQYF. The CDR3 DNA follows: TGTGCCAGCAGGCCGGGACTAGCGGTTAATGAGCAGTACTTC.

The chain links TRBV20-1 to TRBJ2-7; 7 nucleotides match TRBD2. The germline gives CDR1 DFQATT, CDR2 SNEGSKA (reference sequence). Unmatched junction bases numbered 11, after V lost 3 bases and J lost 3 bases. This CDR3 is built from 15 residues. The CDR3 DNA is TGCAGTGCTAGCCCCACCCTAGCGGACGACTACGAGCAGTACTTC. This gives the protein CSASPTLADDYEQYF.

The V gene is TRBV7-2, the J gene TRBJ2-3, with D possibly matching TRBD1 (6 bases). CDR3 length: 15 amino acids. Germline loops: CDR1 SGHTA, CDR2 FQGNSA. V shed 1 base and J shed 6 bases, with 14 bases lying between them. CDR3 DNA sequence: TGTGCCAGCAGCTTAGGACCAGGGGAGTCTGATACGCAGTATTTT. Translating gives CASSLGPGESDTQYF. Combining the CDR3 with reference TRBV7-2 and TRBJ2-3 gives the whole variable domain GAGVSQSPSNKVTEKGKDVELRCDPISGHTALYWYRQSLGQGLEFLIYFQGNSAPDKSGLPSDRFSAERTGGSVSTLTIQRTQQEDSAVYLCASSLGPGESDTQYFGPGTRLTVL.

This chain connects TRBV6-4 to TRBJ2-7; 8 bases align to TRBD2. Germline V CDR1 and CDR2: MRHNA, SNTAGT. Trimming removed 7 bases from V and 3 bases from J; junction bases left unmatched: 8. CDR3 length: 14 residues. The CDR3 reads CASIGTGGFYEQYF. The CDR3 nucleotides are TGTGCCAGCATTGGTACGGGAGGGTTCTACGAGCAGTACTTC.

The chain carries TRBV7-9 and TRBJ2-6, with unresolved D. From germline, CDR1 is SEHNR and CDR2 FQNEAQ (reference sequence). Trimming took off 5 bases at V and 0 bases at J, with 8 bases between the two ends. The CDR3 consists of 15 residues. CDR3 protein: CASSDQISGANVLTF. The CDR3 nucleotides are TGTGCCAGCAGCGACCAGATCTCTGGGGCCAACGTCCTGACTTTC.

V and J are TRBV12-3 or TRBV12-4 and TRBJ2-7, with D tentatively TRBD1 or TRBD2 (5 bases each). CDR3 length: 15 residues. V dropped 6 bases and J dropped 1 base, with 16 bases sitting between them. CDR3 nucleotides: TGTGCCAGCAGATCCCGCGCAGGGAGTTCCTACGAGCAGTACTTC. The encoded protein is CASRSRAGSSYEQYF.

The rearrangement uses TRBV20-1 and TRBJ2-6, with D perhaps TRBD1 (6 bases). The CDR3 runs 17 residues. Trimming left V 0 bases short and J 0 bases short, with 12 bases between. The germline V gene encodes CDR1 DFQATT and CDR2 SNEGSKA (reference sequence). The CDR3 protein is CSAREGQPFSGANVLTF. CDR3 DNA sequence: TGCAGTGCTAGAGAAGGACAGCCCTTCTCTGGGGCCAACGTCCTGACTTTC.

The chain has TRBV20-1 and TRBJ2-5; 16 bases are shared with TRBD2. V shed 5 bases and J 5 bases; nucleotides not matched to a gene: 17. Germline V lookup: CDR1 DFQATT, CDR2 SNEGSKA (reference sequence). The CDR3 runs to 19 residues. The CDR3 sequence is CSAQYKPGLAGGSLETQYF. The CDR3 DNA follows: TGCAGTGCTCAATACAAGCCGGGACTAGCGGGAGGGAGCCTCGAGACCCAGTACTTC.

Only a few counts were recorded for this clonotype. This chain joins TRBV20-1 and TRBJ2-3; D is uncertain. Trimming removed 6 bases from V and 6 bases from J, with 10 bases in between. Germline V gene sequence: CDR1 DFQATT, CDR2 SNEGSKA (reference sequence). The CDR3 spans 11 residues. The CDR3, as DNA: TGCAGTGCAATGCCCGGGGATACGCAGTATTTT. Protein: CSAMPGDTQYF.

V and J are TRBV11-2 and TRBJ2-1, with 7 bases fitting TRBD2. CDR1 is SGHAT and CDR2 is FQNNGV in the germline V gene. Germline trimming cut 1 base from V and 4 bases from J; bases unmatched to any gene: 7. CDR3 length equals 16 residues. The CDR3 nucleotides are TGTGCCAGCAGCTTAGGAGAGCGGGGAAGGTACAATGAGCAGTTCTTC. It codes for CASSLGERGRYNEQFF.

This clonotype occurred a few times. The genes are TRBV4-1 and TRBJ2-5; 8 bases line up with TRBD2. V shed 3 bases and J 2 bases; nucleotides not matched to a gene: 5. Germline V gene sequence: CDR1 MGHRA, CDR2 YSYEKL. The CDR3 totals 15 residues. CDR3 residues: CASSQGTRGQETQYF. In DNA form, the CDR3 reads TGCGCCAGCAGCCAGGGGACTAGGGGGCAAGAGACCCAGTACTTC.

This clonotype was seen a handful of times. The J gene is TRBJ2-1, the V gene TRBV6-5; a weak D match, TRBD2 (6 bases). Trimming took 5 bases from V and 6 from J, leaving 8 bases between them. Looked up from germline, CDR1 is MNHEY and CDR2 is SVGAGI. This CDR3 spans 12 amino acids. The CDR3 loop is CASSRGLNEQFF. The CDR3, as DNA: TGTGCCAGCAGTCGGGGACTCAATGAGCAGTTCTTC.

This clonotype was counted a few times. The chain carries TRBV7-6 and TRBJ2-7, with D tentatively TRBD1 or TRBD2 (5 bases each). V gave up 0 bases and J gave up 3 bases, with 12 bases separating them. Germline loops: CDR1 SGHVS, CDR2 FNYEAQ. The CDR3 covers 15 residues. The CDR3 region is CASSLAGRPDYEQYF. The CDR3 region has the DNA TGTGCCAGCAGCTTAGCGGGACGACCCGACTACGAGCAGTACTTC.

This clonotype was seen a few times. J is TRBJ2-1 and V is TRBV20-1; 8 bases match TRBD2. Per the germline V gene, CDR1 is DFQATT and CDR2 is SNEGSKA (reference sequence). After removal of 6 bases from V and 1 base from J, the junction contained 8 bases not matched to a gene. This CDR3 is 15 amino acids long. CDR3 coding DNA: TGCAGTGCCTCTCTTACTAGCGGTTCCTACAATGAGCAGTTCTTC. The encoded protein is CSASLTSGSYNEQFF.

This chain uses TRBV29-1 with TRBJ2-2, with 9 bases matching TRBD1. Trimming removed 0 bases from V and 6 bases from J; junction bases left unmatched: 11. The germline V gene encodes CDR1 SQVTM and CDR2 ANQGSEA. The CDR3 is 17 amino acids. The CDR3 region is CSVEDPSGQGGSGELFF. DNA for the CDR3: TGCAGCGTTGAAGATCCGTCGGGACAGGGAGGTTCCGGGGAGCTGTTTTTT.